The entry below describes one T cell receptor beta chain. Its antigen is not identified. These data belong to a study of read filtering for tumor transcriptome and immune sequencing. Overall study: Among patients, 17 to 20 were male and approximately 15 female, aged about 40 to 90 (mean around 66).

The V gene's germline CDR1 is LGHNA and CDR2 YNFKEQ. J was trimmed by 4 bases and V by 0 bases; bases with no gene match: 19. This CDR3 has 20 residues. Molecular barcoded adaptors covering alpha/delta and beta/gamma chains were used on 400 ng RNA. TCRdb re-analysed the reads in MiXCR, keeping a single row per CDR3 protein. The sample lists tens of thousands of distinct CDR3 sequences, approximately 14% occurring once. Study-level results: IR-seq and RNA-seq agreed better without single-read clonotypes. This fraction held mixed bone marrow immune cells after CD138-negative sorting. About 82% of IR-seq clonotypes had a single read, yet these held approximately 3.7% of reads.

The chain has TRBV4-2 and TRBJ2-5; 8 positions match TRBD2. Sequencing was performed on a population of CD138-negative cells sorted from bone marrow. The clonotype originates from a donor at least 40 years old with multiple myeloma. The CDR3: CASSQEAPSPGTSWAETQYF. The CDR3 DNA follows: TGTGCCAGCAGCCAAGAAGCCCCCTCTCCCGGGACTAGTTGGGCAGAGACCCAGTACTTC.